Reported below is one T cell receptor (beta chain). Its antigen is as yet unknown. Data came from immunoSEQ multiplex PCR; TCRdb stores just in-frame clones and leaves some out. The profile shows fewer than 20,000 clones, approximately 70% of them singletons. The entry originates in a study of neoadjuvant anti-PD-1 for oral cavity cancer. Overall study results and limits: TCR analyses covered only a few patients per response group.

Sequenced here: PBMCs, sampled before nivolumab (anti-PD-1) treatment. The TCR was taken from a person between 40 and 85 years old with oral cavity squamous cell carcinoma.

The CDR3 region has the DNA TGTGCCTGCTGGCAGGTGATTTACGGTGAGCAGTTCTTC. It codes for CACWQVIYGEQFF. The V and J genes are TRBV27 and TRBJ2-1; D gene uncertain. This CDR3 is built from 13 residues. Germline CDR1 and CDR2: MNHEY and SMNVEV (reference sequence). Deletions cut 11 bases from V and 9 bases from J, with 20 bases between.